This T cell receptor (beta chain) was identified during a study of cytomegalovirus exposure and HLA in healthy donors. About the research overall: Early released data comprised tens of millions of unique TCRs from HLA-typed donors. The study's findings and limits: Among CMV-associated TCR beta chains, most appeared HLA-restricted in a later analysis. Analysis performed later showed TCR beta chains linked to HLA being more clonally expanded than equally common others.

The donors were healthy bone marrow donors. Germline V gene lookup returns CDR1 MDHEN and CDR2 SYDVKM. V was shortened by 8 bases and J by 3 bases, with 10 bases between the two germline ends. The CDR3 is 12 residues long. Primers: 60 Vbeta forward and 13 Jbeta reverse. Clones were sequenced by immunoSEQ multiplex PCR, and TCRdb holds only the in-frame ones, with some missing. The sample has 120,000 or so clones, about 73% seen once. Comment on this clone: Its antigen is not known.

The sample was PBMCs. The J gene is TRBJ1-1, the V gene TRBV28, with D tentatively TRBD1 (6 bases). This clonotype was obtained from a woman in her 30s in good health and CMV-seronegative. As DNA, the CDR3 is TGTGCCAGCGACACAGGGTACACTGAAGCTTTCTTT. This gives the protein CASDTGYTEAFF.